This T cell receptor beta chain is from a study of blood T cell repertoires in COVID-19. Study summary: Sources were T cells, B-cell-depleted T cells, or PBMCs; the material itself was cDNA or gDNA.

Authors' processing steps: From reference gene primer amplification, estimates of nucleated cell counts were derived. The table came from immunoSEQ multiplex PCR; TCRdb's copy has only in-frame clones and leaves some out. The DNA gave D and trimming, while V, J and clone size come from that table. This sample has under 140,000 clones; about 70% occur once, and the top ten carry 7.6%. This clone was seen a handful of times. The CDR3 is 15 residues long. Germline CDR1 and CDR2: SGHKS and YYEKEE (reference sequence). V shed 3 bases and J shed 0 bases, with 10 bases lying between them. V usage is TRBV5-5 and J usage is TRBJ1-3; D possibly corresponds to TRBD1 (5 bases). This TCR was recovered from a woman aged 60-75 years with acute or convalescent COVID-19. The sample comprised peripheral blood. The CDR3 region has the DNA TGTGCCAGCAGCTCGGACACTAACTCTGGAAACACCATATATTTT. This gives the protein CASSSDTNSGNTIYF.